This T cell receptor beta chain was sequenced for a study of CD8 T cells in ankylosing spondylitis. Overall study results and limits: In peripheral blood, disease-linked CD8+ clones occurred at relatively low frequencies. Matched synovial fluid from ankylosing spondylitis patients was reported to be enriched for disease-linked clones. Prior work had noted some motif variants in reactive arthritis blood and synovial fluid.

V was shortened by 3 bases and J by 7 bases, with 6 bases between the two germline ends. The CDR3 is 10 amino acids. Germline CDR1 and CDR2: SQVTM and ANQGSEA. The TCR beta libraries were generated through quantitative 5'-RACE incorporating molecular barcodes. TCRdb recomputed calls from the 5' RACE reads with MiXCR, one row per CDR3 protein. The table lists 250,000 to 300,000 distinct CDR3 sequences, 18% of them singletons, with around 33% in the top ten. This clonotype was seen only a few times. The antigen remains unidentified. The genes are TRBV29-1 and TRBJ1-1; D gene unclear. The origin of this receptor is a male donor with ankylosing spondylitis or in good health (not recorded which). Material for sequencing was blood, either unsorted or a sorted T cell fraction (not recorded which). The CDR3 DNA sequence: TGCAGCGTTGATTTGGTTGAAGCTTTCTTT. Its translation: CSVDLVEAFF.